The sample holds many counts of the clone carrying this T cell receptor (beta chain). The antigen is unknown. This CDR3 has 13 amino acids. Germline CDR1 and CDR2: SGHRS and YFSETQ. Trimming removed 5 bases from V and 5 bases from J, with 13 bases in between. TCRB transcripts that were expressed got sequenced, as all of the isolated RNA had been reverse transcribed. Clones were sequenced by immunoSEQ multiplex PCR, and TCRdb holds only the in-frame ones, with some missing. The table lists approximately 140,000 clones, about 9.1% of them singletons. This specimen comes from a study of beta chain features in type 1 diabetes. General observations from the study: For cells with high TCR expression, cDNA sequencing could yield over-representation. The question of HLA type influencing TCRB rearrangement was one that remained unresolved here.

Naive, central memory, regulatory and stem cell-like memory cells within the CD4+ compartment were sorted using CD45RO/CCR7/CD25/CD127/CD95/CD27. The rearrangement links TRBV5-1 to TRBJ2-5; no definite D call. Sequences were obtained from central memory CD4+ T cells from blood. This receptor was identified in a woman aged 40 to 49 in good health. CDR3 DNA sequence: TGCGCCAGCAGTCCCCGACTGCGGGAGACCCAGTACTTC. Translation: CASSPRLRETQYF.